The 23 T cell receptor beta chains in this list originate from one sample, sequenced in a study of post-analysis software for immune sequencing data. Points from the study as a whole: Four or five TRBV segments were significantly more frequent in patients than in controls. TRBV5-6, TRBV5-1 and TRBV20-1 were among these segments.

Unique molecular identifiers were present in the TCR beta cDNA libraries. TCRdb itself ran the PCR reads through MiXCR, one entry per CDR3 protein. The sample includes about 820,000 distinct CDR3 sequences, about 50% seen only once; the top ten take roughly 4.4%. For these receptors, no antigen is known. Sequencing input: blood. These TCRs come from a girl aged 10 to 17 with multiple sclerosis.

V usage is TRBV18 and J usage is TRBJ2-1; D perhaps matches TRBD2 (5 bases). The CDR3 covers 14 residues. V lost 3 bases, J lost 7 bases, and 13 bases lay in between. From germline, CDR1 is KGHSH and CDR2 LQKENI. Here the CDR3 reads CASSPPLVMNEQFF. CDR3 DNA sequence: TGTGCCAGCTCACCGCCACTAGTCATGAATGAGCAGTTCTTC.

CDR3 loop: CASSLDDSPLHF. The CDR3 region has the DNA TGCGCCAGCAGCTTGGATGATTCACCCCTCCACTTT. V is TRBV5-1 and J is TRBJ1-6; D ambiguous. Looked up from germline, CDR1 is SGHRS and CDR2 is YFSETQ. There are 12 residues in the CDR3. V shed 0 bases and J shed 8 bases, with 3 bases lying between them.

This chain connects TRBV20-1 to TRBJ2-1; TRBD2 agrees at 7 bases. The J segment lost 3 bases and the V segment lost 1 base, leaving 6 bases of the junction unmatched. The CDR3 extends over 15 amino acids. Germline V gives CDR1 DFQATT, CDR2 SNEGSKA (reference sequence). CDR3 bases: TGCAGTGCTAGAGGAGGTAGCGGGTTCTACAATGAGCAGTTCTTC. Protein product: CSARGGSGFYNEQFF.

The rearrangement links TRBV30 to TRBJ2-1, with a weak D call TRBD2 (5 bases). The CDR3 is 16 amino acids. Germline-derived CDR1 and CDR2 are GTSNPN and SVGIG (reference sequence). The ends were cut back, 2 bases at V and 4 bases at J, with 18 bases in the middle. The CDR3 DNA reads TGTGCCTGGAGTACCAACACTAGTCCACCGTACAATGAGCAGTTCTTC. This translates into CAWSTNTSPPYNEQFF. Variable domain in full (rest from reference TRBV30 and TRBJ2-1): SQTIHQWPATLVQPVGSPLSLECTVEGTSNPNLYWYRQAAGRGLQLLFYSVGIGQISSEVPQNLSASRPQDRQFILSSKKLLLSDSGFYLCAWSTNTSPPYNEQFFGPGTRLTVL.

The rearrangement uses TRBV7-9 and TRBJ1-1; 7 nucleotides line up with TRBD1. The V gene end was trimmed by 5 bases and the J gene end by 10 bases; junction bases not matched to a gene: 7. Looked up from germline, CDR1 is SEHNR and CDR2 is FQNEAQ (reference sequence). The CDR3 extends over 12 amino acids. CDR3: CASSPGRQGAFF. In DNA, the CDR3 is TGTGCCAGCAGCCCAGGACGACAGGGAGCTTTCTTT.

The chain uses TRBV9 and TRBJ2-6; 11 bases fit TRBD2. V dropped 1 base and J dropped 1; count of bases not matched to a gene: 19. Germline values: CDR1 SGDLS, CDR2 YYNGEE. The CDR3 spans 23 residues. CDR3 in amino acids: CASSVSASGRSYRAISGANVLTF. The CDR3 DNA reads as TGTGCCAGCAGCGTATCGGCTAGCGGGAGGTCCTATCGAGCAATTTCTGGGGCCAACGTCCTGACTTTC.

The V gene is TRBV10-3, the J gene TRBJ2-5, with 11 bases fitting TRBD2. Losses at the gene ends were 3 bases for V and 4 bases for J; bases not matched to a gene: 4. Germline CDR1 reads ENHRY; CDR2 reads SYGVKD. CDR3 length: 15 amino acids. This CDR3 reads CAISDVGLAVETQYF. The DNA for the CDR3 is TGTGCCATCAGTGATGTGGGACTAGCGGTAGAGACCCAGTACTTC.

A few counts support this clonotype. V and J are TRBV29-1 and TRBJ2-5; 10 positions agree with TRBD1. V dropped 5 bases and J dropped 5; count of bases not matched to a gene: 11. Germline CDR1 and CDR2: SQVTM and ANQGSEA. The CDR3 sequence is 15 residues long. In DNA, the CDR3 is TGCAGCGTTATCCGGGACAGGGGTTTTAGCGAGACCCAGTACTTC. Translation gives CSVIRDRGFSETQYF.

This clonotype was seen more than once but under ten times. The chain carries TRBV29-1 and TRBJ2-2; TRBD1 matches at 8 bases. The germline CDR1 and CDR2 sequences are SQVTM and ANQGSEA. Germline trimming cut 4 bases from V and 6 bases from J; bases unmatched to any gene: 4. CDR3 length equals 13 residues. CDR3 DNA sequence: TGCAGCGTTGGGGCAGGGGGCGCCGGGGAGCTGTTTTTT. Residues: CSVGAGGAGELFF.

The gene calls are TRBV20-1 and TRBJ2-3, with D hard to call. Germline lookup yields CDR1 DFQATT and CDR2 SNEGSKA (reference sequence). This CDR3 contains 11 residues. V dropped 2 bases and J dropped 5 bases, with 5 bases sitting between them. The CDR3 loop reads CSARMVDTQYF. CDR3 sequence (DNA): TGCAGTGCTAGAATGGTAGATACGCAGTATTTT.

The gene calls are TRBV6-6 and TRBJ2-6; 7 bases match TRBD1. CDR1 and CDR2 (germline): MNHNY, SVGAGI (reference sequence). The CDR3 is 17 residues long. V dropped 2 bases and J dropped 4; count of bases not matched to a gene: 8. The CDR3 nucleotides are TGTGCCAGCAGTTACCGACAGGGTGTACCCGGGGCCAACGTCCTGACTTTC. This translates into CASSYRQGVPGANVLTF.

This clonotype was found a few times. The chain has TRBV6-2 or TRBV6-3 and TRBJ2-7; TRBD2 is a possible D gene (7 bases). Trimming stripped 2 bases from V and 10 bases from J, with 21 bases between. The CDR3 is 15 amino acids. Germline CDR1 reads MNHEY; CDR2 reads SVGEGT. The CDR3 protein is CASSYTTLGGGVQYF. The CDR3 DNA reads TGTGCCAGCAGTTACACAACGTTAGGGGGGGGAGTTCAGTACTTC.

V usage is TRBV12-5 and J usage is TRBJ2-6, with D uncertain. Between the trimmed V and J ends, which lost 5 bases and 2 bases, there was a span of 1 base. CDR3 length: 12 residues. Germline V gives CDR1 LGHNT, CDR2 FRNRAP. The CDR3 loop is CASGTGANVLTF. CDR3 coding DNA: TGTGCTAGTGGTACTGGGGCCAACGTCCTGACTTTC.

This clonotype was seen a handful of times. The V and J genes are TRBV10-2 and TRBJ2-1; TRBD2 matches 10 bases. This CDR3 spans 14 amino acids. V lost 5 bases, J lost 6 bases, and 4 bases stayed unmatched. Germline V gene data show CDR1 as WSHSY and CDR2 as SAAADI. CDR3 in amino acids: CASSPSGRTNEQFF. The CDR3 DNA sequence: TGCGCCAGCAGTCCTAGCGGGAGAACCAATGAGCAGTTCTTC.

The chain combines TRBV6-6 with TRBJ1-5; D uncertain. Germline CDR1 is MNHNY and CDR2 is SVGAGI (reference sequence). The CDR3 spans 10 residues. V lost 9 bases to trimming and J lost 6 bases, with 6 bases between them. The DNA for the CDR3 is TGTGCCAGTTTGAGTCAGCCCCAGCATTTT. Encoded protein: CASLSQPQHF.

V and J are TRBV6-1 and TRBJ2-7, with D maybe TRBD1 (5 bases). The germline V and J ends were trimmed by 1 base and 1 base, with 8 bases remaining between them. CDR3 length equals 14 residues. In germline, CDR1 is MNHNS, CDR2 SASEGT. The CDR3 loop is CASSEGGKSYEQYF. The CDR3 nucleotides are TGTGCCAGCAGTGAAGGGGGCAAGTCCTACGAGCAGTACTTC.

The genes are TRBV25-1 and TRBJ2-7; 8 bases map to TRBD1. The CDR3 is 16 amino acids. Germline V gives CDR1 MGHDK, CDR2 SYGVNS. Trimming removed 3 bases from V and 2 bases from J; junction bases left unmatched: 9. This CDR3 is CASSDPGTGHTYEQYF. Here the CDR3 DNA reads TGTGCCAGCAGTGATCCCGGGACAGGACACACCTACGAGCAGTACTTC.

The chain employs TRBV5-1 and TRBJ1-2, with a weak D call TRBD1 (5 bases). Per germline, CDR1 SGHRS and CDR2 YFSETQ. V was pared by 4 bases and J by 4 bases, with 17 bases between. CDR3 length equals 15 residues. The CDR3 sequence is CASSISAGLSYGYTF. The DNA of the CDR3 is TGCGCCAGCAGCATCTCTGCAGGGCTGAGCTATGGCTACACCTTC. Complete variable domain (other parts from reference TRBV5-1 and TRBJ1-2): KAGVTQTPRYLIKTRGQQVTLSCSPISGHRSVSWYQQTPGQGLQFLFEYFSETQRNKGNFPGRFSGRQFSNSRSEMNVSTLELGDSALYLCASSISAGLSYGYTFGSGTRLTVV.

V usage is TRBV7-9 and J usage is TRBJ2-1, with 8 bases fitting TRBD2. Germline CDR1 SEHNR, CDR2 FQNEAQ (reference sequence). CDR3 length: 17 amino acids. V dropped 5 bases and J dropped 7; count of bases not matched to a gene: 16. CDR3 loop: CASSPGASGSPRNEQFF. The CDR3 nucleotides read TGTGCCAGCAGCCCGGGGGCTAGCGGGTCCCCAAGGAATGAGCAGTTCTTC.

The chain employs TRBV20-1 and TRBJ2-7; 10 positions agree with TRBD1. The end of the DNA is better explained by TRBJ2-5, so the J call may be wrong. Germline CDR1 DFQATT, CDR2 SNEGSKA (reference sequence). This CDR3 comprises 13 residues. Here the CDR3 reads CSAVTGGGETQYF. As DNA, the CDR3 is TGCAGTGCTGTGACAGGGGGCGGGGAGACCCAGTACTTC.

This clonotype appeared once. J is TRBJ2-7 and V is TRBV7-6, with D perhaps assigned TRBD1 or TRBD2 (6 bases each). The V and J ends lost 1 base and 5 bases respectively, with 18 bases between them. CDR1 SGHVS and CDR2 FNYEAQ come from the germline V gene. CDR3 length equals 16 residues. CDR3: CASSLVGGTLQDEQYF. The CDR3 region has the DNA TGTGCCAGCAGCTTAGTAGGGGGGACTCTTCAGGACGAGCAGTACTTC.

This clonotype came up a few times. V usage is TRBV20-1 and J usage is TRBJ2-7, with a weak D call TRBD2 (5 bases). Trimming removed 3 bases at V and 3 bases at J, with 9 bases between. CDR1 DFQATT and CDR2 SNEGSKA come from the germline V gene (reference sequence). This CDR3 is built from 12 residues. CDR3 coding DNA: TGCAGTGCTAGGAGGGCCATCTACGAGCAGTACTTC. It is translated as CSARRAIYEQYF.

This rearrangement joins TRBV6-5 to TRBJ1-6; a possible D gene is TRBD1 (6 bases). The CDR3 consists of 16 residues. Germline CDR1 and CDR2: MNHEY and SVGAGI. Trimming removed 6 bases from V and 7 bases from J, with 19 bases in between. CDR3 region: CASRLRPDRANSPLHF. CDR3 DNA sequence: TGTGCCAGCAGACTTAGACCGGACAGAGCGAATTCACCCCTCCACTTT.